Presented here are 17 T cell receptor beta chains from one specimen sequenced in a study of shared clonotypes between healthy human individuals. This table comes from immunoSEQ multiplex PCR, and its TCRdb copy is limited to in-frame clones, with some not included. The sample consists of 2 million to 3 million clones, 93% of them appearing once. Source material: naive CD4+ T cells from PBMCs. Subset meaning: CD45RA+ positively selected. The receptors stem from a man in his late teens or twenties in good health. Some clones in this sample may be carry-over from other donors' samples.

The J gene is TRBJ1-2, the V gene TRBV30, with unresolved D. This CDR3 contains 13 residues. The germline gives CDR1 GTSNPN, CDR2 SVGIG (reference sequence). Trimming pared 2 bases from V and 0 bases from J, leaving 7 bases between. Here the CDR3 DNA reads TGTGCCTGGAGTCGGGCCACTAACTATGGCTACACCTTC. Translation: CAWSRATNYGYTF. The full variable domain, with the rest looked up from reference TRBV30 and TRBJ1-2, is SQTIHQWPATLVQPVGSPLSLECTVEGTSNPNLYWYRQAAGRGLQLLFYSVGIGQISSEVPQNLSASRPQDRQFILSSKKLLLSDSGFYLCAWSRATNYGYTFGSGTRLTVV.

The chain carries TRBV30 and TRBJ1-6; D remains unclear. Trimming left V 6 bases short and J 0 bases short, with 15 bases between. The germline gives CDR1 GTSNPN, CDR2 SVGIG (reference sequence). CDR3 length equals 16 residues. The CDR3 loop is CACQVSRSSYNSPLHF. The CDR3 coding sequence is TGTGCCTGCCAGGTATCACGAAGCTCCTATAATTCACCCCTCCACTTT.

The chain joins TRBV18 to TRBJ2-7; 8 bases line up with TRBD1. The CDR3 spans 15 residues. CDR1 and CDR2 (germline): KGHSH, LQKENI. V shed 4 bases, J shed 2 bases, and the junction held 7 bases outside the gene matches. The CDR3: CASSQGQEFTYEQYF. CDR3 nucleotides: TGTGCCAGCTCACAGGGACAGGAATTTACCTACGAGCAGTACTTC.

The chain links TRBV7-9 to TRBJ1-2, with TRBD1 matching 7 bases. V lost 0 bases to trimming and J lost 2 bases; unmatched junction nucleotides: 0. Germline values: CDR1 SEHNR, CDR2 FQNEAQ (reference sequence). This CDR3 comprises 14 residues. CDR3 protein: CASSLAGQNYGYTF. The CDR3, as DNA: TGTGCCAGCAGCTTAGCGGGACAGAACTATGGCTACACCTTC.

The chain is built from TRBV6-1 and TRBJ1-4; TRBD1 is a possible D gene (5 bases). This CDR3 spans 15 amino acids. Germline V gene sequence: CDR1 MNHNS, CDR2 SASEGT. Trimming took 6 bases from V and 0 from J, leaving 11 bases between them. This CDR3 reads CASSVRGATNEKLFF. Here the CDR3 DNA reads TGTGCCAGCAGCGTCCGAGGGGCAACTAATGAAAAACTGTTTTTT.

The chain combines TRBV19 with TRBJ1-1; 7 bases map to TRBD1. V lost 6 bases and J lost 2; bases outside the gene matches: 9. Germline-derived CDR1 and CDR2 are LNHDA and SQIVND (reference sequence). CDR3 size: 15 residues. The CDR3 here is CASSFSGQSNTEAFF. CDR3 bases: TGTGCCAGTAGCTTTTCGGGACAGAGTAACACTGAAGCTTTCTTT.

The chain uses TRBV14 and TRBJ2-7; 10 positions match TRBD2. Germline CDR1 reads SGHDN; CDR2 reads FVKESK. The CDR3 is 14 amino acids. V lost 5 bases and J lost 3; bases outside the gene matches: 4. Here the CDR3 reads CASSFLAGVYEQYF. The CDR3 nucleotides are TGTGCCAGCAGCTTTCTAGCGGGAGTCTACGAGCAGTACTTC.

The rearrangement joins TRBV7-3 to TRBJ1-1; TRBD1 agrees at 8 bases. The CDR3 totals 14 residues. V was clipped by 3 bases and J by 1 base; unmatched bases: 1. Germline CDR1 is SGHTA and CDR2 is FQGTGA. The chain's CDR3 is CASSFGQGNTEAFF. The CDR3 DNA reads TGTGCCAGCAGCTTCGGACAGGGGAACACTGAAGCTTTCTTT.

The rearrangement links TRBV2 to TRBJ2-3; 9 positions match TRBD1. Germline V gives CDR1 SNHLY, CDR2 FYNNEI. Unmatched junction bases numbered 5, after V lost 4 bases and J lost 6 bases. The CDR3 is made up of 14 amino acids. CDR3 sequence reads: CASSVQGAGDTQYF. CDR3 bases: TGTGCCAGCAGTGTACAGGGGGCTGGGGATACGCAGTATTTT.

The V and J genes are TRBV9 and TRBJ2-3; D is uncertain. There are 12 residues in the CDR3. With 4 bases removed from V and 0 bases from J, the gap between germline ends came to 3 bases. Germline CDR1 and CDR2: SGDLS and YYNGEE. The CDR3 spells CASSISTDTQYF. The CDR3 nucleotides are TGTGCCAGCAGCATAAGCACAGATACGCAGTATTTT.

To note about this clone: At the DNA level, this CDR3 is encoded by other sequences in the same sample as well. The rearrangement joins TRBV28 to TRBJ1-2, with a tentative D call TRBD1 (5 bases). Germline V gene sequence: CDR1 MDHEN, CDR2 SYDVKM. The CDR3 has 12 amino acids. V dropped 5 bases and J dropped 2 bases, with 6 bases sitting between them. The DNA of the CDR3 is TGTGCCAGCAGTAGACAGAACTATGGCTACACCTTC. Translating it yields CASSRQNYGYTF.

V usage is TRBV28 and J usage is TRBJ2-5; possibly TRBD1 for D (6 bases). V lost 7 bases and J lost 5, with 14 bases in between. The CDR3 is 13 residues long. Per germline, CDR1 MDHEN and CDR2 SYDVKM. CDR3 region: CASMVQGAETQYF. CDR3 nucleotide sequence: TGTGCCAGCATGGTACAGGGAGCCGAGACCCAGTACTTC.

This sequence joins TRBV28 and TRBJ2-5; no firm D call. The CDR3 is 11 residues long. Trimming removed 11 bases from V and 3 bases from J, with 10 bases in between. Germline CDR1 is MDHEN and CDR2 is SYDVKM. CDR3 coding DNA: TGTGCCTTCGGAACGGAAGAGACCCAGTACTTC. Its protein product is CAFGTEETQYF.

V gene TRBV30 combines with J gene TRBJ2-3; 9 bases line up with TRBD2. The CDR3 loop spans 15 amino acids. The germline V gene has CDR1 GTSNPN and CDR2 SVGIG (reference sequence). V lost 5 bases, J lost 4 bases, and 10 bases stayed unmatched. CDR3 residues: CAWDNSGSRADTQYF. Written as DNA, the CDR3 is TGTGCCTGGGATAATAGCGGGAGCAGGGCAGATACGCAGTATTTT.

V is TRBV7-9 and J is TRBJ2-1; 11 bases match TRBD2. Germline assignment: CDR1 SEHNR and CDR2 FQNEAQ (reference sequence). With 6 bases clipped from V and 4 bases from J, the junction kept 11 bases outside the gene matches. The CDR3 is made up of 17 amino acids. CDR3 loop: CASRSYSGRAVYNEQFF. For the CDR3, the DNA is TGTGCCAGCAGATCTTATAGCGGGAGGGCCGTTTACAATGAGCAGTTCTTC.

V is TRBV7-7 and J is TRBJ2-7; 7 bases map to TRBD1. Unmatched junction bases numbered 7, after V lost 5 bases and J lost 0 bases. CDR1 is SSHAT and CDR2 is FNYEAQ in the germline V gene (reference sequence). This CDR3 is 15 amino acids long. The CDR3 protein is CASSPGTASSYEQYF. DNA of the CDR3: TGTGCCAGCAGCCCCGGGACAGCGAGCTCCTACGAGCAGTACTTC.

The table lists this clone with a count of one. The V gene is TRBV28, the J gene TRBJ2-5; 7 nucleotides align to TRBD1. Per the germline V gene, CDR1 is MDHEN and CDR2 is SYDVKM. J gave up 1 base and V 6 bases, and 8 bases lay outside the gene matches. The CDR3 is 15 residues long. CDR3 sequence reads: CASRSYRGLQETQYF. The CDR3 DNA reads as TGTGCCAGCAGATCCTACAGGGGCCTCCAAGAGACCCAGTACTTC.